The following is a TCR beta chain sequence with its context. The CDR3 runs to 16 residues. Germline values: CDR1 ENHRY, CDR2 SYGVKD. After removal of 6 bases from V and 5 bases from J, the junction contained 11 bases not matched to a gene. This sample stems from a study of blood T cell repertoires in COVID-19. Study as a whole: COVID-19 samples, acute and convalescent, were from the United States, Italy and Spain. The analysed material was cDNA or gDNA that came from T cells, B-cell-depleted T cells, or PBMCs.

The table came from immunoSEQ multiplex PCR; TCRdb's copy has only in-frame clones and leaves some out. The table includes fewer than 180,000 clones, about nine tenths detected once. The J gene is TRBJ2-2, the V gene TRBV10-3; TRBD2 matches at 8 bases. The receptor was derived from a woman aged 60-75 years with active or convalescent COVID-19. The specimen was peripheral blood. CDR3 residues: CAISLGPGGVTGELFF. The CDR3 DNA is TGTGCCATCAGCCTGGGTCCCGGGGGGGTAACCGGGGAGCTGTTTTTT.